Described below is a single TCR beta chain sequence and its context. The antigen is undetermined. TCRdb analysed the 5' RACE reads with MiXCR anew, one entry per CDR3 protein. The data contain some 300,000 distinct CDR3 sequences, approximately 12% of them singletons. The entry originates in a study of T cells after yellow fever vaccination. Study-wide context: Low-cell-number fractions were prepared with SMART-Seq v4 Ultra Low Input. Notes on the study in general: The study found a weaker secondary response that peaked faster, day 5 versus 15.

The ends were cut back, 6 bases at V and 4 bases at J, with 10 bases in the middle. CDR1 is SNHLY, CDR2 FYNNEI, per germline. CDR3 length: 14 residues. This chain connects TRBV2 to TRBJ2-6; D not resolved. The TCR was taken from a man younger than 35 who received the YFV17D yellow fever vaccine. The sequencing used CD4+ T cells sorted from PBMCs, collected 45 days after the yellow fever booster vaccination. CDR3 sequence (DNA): TGTGCCAGCAGGTGGGCGCTCGGGGCCAACGTCCTGACTTTC. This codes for CASRWALGANVLTF.